This T cell receptor beta chain was retrieved from a study of identifying expanded T cells in peripheral blood. Method: immunoSEQ multiplex PCR; TCRdb's copy keeps in-frame clones and lacks some. The sample lists 95,000 to 100,000 clones; approximately 88% were seen once. This CDR3 is built from 14 residues. Trimming removed 5 bases at V and 12 bases at J, with 21 bases between. Germline values: CDR1 SGHTA, CDR2 FQGNSA. V is TRBV7-2 and J is TRBJ2-3; no reliable D call. The sequenced material came from blood. This receptor was obtained from a person between 18 and 69 years old in good health. CDR3 amino acids: CASSPAYSRLDQYF. CDR3 coding DNA: TGTGCCAGCAGCCCAGCCTACTCTCGTCTGGACCAGTATTTT. Based on the CDR3 plus reference TRBV7-2 and TRBJ2-3, the full variable domain is GAGVSQSPSNKVTEKGKDVELRCDPISGHTALYWYRQSLGQGLEFLIYFQGNSAPDKSGLPSDRFSAERTGGSVSTLTIQRTQQEDSAVYLCASSPAYSRLDQYFGPGTRLTVL.